These 20 T cell receptor beta chains were sequenced from one sample in a study of fetal regulatory T cell absence and autoimmunity. Libraries were prepared by immunoSEQ multiplex PCR; TCRdb keeps only in-frame clonotypes and omits some of them. The sample holds some 87,000 clones; approximately 75% are singletons and the top ten take less than 2.5%. The sequenced material came from pancreas tissue. Receptor source: a male donor with IPEX syndrome.

This clone occurred a few times. The chain is built from TRBV7-8 and TRBJ2-7, with no clear D. The germline V and J ends were trimmed by 2 bases and 3 bases, with 11 bases remaining between them. CDR1 is SGHVS, CDR2 FQNEAQ, per germline. The CDR3 extends over 14 amino acids. The DNA for the CDR3 is TGTGCCAGCAGCTTATCTCTCCTACTCTACGAGCAGTACTTC. Protein sequence: CASSLSLLLYEQYF.

The chain couples TRBV7-8 to TRBJ2-1; the D gene is possibly TRBD2 (6 bases). Between the trimmed V and J ends, which lost 3 bases and 7 bases, there was a span of 16 bases. The CDR3 spans 15 residues. Per the germline V gene, CDR1 is SGHVS and CDR2 is FQNEAQ. The CDR3 coding sequence is TGTGCCAGCAGCTTCCCGGGGGACTTAAGGAATGAGCAGTTCTTC. Its protein product is CASSFPGDLRNEQFF.

The sample holds a few counts of this clone. The V gene is TRBV5-1, the J gene TRBJ1-2; 8 nucleotides line up with TRBD1. V shed 3 bases, J shed 7 bases, and the junction held 2 bases outside the gene matches. CDR1 and CDR2 (germline): SGHRS, YFSETQ. The CDR3 runs to 12 residues. The CDR3 protein is CASSWTGFGYTF. CDR3 DNA sequence: TGCGCCAGCAGCTGGACAGGGTTTGGCTACACCTTC.

The rearrangement links TRBV27 to TRBJ2-6, with D perhaps being TRBD1 or TRBD2 (5 bases each). CDR3 length: 14 residues. Germline lookup yields CDR1 MNHEY and CDR2 SMNVEV (reference sequence). The germline V and J ends were trimmed by 2 bases and 3 bases, with 5 bases remaining between them. The CDR3 DNA sequence: TGTGCCAGCAGTTTAGGGGGTGGGGCCAACGTCCTGACTTTC. This encodes CASSLGGGANVLTF.

The V and J genes are TRBV20-1 and TRBJ2-5; no clear D. CDR3 length: 9 residues. CDR1 is DFQATT and CDR2 is SNEGSKA in the germline V gene (reference sequence). Trimming removed 5 bases from V and 10 bases from J, with 8 bases in between. CDR3 loop: CSAGVNQYF. As DNA, the CDR3 is TGCAGTGCTGGAGTGAACCAGTACTTC.

This clone appeared a few times. This sequence joins TRBV18 and TRBJ1-2; 9 bases match TRBD1. CDR1 is KGHSH and CDR2 is LQKENI in the germline V gene. This CDR3 has 14 amino acids. The trim removed 2 bases at V and 5 bases at J, leaving 3 bases unmatched. The CDR3 region is CASSPYDRGYGYTF. The CDR3 DNA reads TGTGCCAGCTCACCATACGACAGGGGGTATGGCTACACCTTC.

The CDR3 protein is CASSLGPGQSYNEQFF. In DNA, the CDR3 is TGCGCCAGCAGCTTGGGACCGGGACAGTCCTACAATGAGCAGTTCTTC. The V and J genes are TRBV5-1 and TRBJ2-1; 7 bases agree with TRBD1. Germline V gives CDR1 SGHRS, CDR2 YFSETQ. This CDR3 contains 16 residues. V dropped 0 bases and J dropped 1; count of bases not matched to a gene: 4.

V usage is TRBV15 and J usage is TRBJ2-7; TRBD2 matches 10 bases. The CDR3 consists of 15 residues. The V segment lost 1 base and the J segment 2 bases; nucleotides outside the gene matches: 2. The V gene's germline CDR1 is LNHNV and CDR2 YYDKDF (reference sequence). The DNA for the CDR3 is TGTGCCACCAGCAGAGGTACTAGCGGGGCCTACGAGCAGTACTTC. It encodes CATSRGTSGAYEQYF.

This clone was found once. This chain joins TRBV6-6 and TRBJ1-6; D might be TRBD1 (5 bases). Trimming took 8 bases from V and 10 from J, leaving 21 bases between them. The CDR3 runs 15 residues. Germline CDR1 MNHNY, CDR2 SVGAGI (reference sequence). The CDR3, as DNA: TGTGCCAGCGTGGCCCCTTCAGGGATGCGATCACCCCTCCACTTT. It yields the protein CASVAPSGMRSPLHF.

This chain connects TRBV5-1 to TRBJ1-2; D uncertain. CDR1 is SGHRS, CDR2 YFSETQ, per germline. The CDR3 totals 13 residues. Trimming took off 0 bases at V and 3 bases at J, with 6 bases between the two ends. The CDR3 sequence: CASSLEQYYGYTF. The CDR3 DNA is TGCGCCAGCAGCTTGGAACAGTACTATGGCTACACCTTC.

The V call is TRBV7-9, the J call TRBJ1-1; D gene ambiguous. The CDR3 length is 15 residues. The germline gives CDR1 SEHNR, CDR2 FQNEAQ (reference sequence). The V gene lost 5 bases and the J gene lost 4 bases, with 17 bases spanning the gap. CDR3: CASSLRGRSGTEAFF. The CDR3 DNA sequence: TGTGCCAGCAGCCTCCGAGGGCGGTCGGGCACTGAAGCTTTCTTT. The complete variable domain, with remaining parts taken from reference TRBV7-9 and TRBJ1-1, reads DTGVSQNPRHKITKRGQNVTFRCDPISEHNRLYWYRQTLGQGPEFLTYFQNEAQLEKSRLLSDRFSAERPKGSFSTLEIQRTEQGDSAMYLCASSLRGRSGTEAFFGQGTRLTVV.

The V gene is TRBV29-1, the J gene TRBJ2-5; D gene ambiguous. V lost 2 bases and J 3 bases, leaving 7 bases between the germline ends. CDR3 length equals 12 residues. Per germline, CDR1 SQVTM and CDR2 ANQGSEA. The CDR3 is CSVERREETQYF. The CDR3 DNA sequence: TGCAGCGTTGAACGACGAGAAGAGACCCAGTACTTC.

V usage is TRBV27 and J usage is TRBJ1-6; TRBD1 aligns across 7 bases. The CDR3 contains 15 residues. Germline V gene sequence: CDR1 MNHEY, CDR2 SMNVEV (reference sequence). The V gene end was trimmed by 5 bases and the J gene end by 8 bases; junction bases not matched to a gene: 9. The CDR3 sequence: CASSELRGLYSPLHF. The CDR3 coding sequence is TGTGCCAGCAGTGAGTTGAGGGGGCTATATTCACCCCTCCACTTT.

The J gene is TRBJ2-7, the V gene TRBV9; TRBD2 might be the D (6 bases). The CDR3 runs 15 residues. Between the trimmed V and J ends, which lost 0 bases and 1 base, there was a span of 11 bases. From germline, CDR1 is SGDLS and CDR2 YYNGEE. The DNA of the CDR3 is TGTGCCAGCAGCGTAGGGCGGGGCCTTTCCTACGAGCAGTACTTC. Protein sequence: CASSVGRGLSYEQYF.

The rearrangement uses TRBV7-4 and TRBJ1-2; D remains ambiguous. CDR1 SGHVT and CDR2 SQSDAQ come from the germline V gene. The CDR3 extends over 13 amino acids. Trimming pared 3 bases from V and 4 bases from J, leaving 9 bases between. CDR3 amino acids: CASSFYGRYGYTF. CDR3 DNA sequence: TGTGCCAGCAGCTTTTACGGGCGCTATGGCTACACCTTC.

The chain recombines TRBV10-3 with TRBJ2-1, with 15 positions matching TRBD2. The V and J ends lost 6 bases and 0 bases, in that order; junction bases with no gene match: 6. The germline CDR1 and CDR2 sequences are ENHRY and SYGVKD. This CDR3 is built from 18 residues. The CDR3 is CAIRGLAGGYSSYNEQFF. The CDR3 bases are TGTGCCATCAGGGGACTAGCGGGGGGCTATAGCTCCTACAATGAGCAGTTCTTC.

V is TRBV6-5 and J is TRBJ2-7; TRBD2 matches 10 bases. There are 15 residues in the CDR3. Per germline, CDR1 MNHEY and CDR2 SVGAGI. The V and J ends lost 6 bases and 5 bases, in that order; junction bases with no gene match: 10. The CDR3 sequence is CASSPPLAGDHEQYF. For the CDR3, the DNA is TGTGCCAGCAGCCCCCCTCTAGCGGGAGACCACGAGCAGTACTTC.

This clone showed up just a few times. The J gene is TRBJ2-2, the V gene TRBV4-3, with 11 bases lining up with TRBD1. Looked up from germline, CDR1 is LGHNA and CDR2 is YSLEER. There are 16 residues in the CDR3. V lost 3 bases and J lost 7; bases outside the gene matches: 7. CDR3 residues: CASSHQDRGHGGELFF. The CDR3 region has the DNA TGCGCCAGCAGCCATCAGGACAGGGGGCATGGCGGGGAGCTGTTTTTT.

The CDR3, as DNA: TGTGCCACCAGCAGAGGACGCACAGGAAGTGAAAAACTGTTTTTT. Protein product: CATSRGRTGSEKLFF. The V gene is TRBV15, the J gene TRBJ1-4; possibly TRBD1 for D (5 bases). Germline values: CDR1 LNHNV, CDR2 YYDKDF (reference sequence). CDR3 length equals 15 residues. Trimming cost V 1 base and J 7 bases, with 13 bases left between them.

The V gene is TRBV6-1, the J gene TRBJ1-1; the D is unclear. The CDR3 length is 13 residues. V lost 4 bases and J lost 1, with 7 bases in between. CDR1 MNHNS and CDR2 SASEGT come from the germline V gene. As DNA, the CDR3 is TGTGCCAGCAGTGTCGACCGGAACACTGAAGCTTTCTTT. Encoded protein: CASSVDRNTEAFF.